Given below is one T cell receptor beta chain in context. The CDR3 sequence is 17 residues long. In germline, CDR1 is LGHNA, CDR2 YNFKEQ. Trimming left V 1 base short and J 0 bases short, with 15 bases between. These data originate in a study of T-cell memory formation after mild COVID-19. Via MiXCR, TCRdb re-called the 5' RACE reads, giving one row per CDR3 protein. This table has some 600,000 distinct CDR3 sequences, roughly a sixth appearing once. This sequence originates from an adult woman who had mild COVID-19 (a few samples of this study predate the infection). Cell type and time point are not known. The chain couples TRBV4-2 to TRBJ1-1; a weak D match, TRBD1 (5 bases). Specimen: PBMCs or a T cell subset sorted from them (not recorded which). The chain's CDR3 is CASSQGRTSAMNTEAFF. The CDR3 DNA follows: TGTGCCAGCAGCCAAGGCCGGACATCGGCGATGAACACTGAAGCTTTCTTT.